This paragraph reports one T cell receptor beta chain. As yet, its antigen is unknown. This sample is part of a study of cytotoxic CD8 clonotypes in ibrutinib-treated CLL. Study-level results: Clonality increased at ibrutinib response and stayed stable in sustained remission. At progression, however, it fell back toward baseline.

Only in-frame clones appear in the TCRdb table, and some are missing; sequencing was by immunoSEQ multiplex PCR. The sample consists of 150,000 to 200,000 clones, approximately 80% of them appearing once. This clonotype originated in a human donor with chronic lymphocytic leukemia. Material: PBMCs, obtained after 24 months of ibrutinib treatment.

The DNA of the CDR3 is TGTGCCAGCAGCTTGCGGGACACAGATACGCAGTATTTT. Protein product: CASSLRDTDTQYF. V gene TRBV11-3 combines with J gene TRBJ2-3; D is perhaps TRBD2 (6 bases). Trimming left V 3 bases short and J 2 bases short, with 6 bases between. This CDR3 contains 13 residues. Per germline, CDR1 SGHNT and CDR2 YENEEA.